The 31 T cell receptor beta chains reported below all come from one sample, sequenced in a study of cytomegalovirus exposure and HLA in healthy donors. This PCR relied on a set of 60 Vbeta primers and 13 Jbeta primers. TCRdb keeps only in-frame clones here, not all; method: immunoSEQ multiplex PCR. The sample holds about 160,000 clones, 75% to 90% seen once. The sample comprised PBMCs. Source of these receptors: a woman aged 18-29 years in good health and CMV-seronegative.

This clone appeared once. The chain recombines TRBV19 with TRBJ1-1; 7 bases map to TRBD1. The CDR3 totals 13 residues. V was clipped by 3 bases and J by 4 bases; unmatched bases: 2. CDR1 and CDR2 (germline): LNHDA, SQIVND (reference sequence). The DNA for the CDR3 is TGTGCCAGTAGTATGACAGGGTTCACTGAAGCTTTCTTT. Protein: CASSMTGFTEAFF.

This chain uses TRBV5-5 with TRBJ1-6; D is ambiguous. The CDR3 consists of 14 residues. Germline V CDR1 and CDR2: SGHKS, YYEKEE (reference sequence). The V and J ends lost 4 bases and 11 bases respectively, with 16 bases between them. The CDR3 sequence: CASSDGGNPAPLHF. The CDR3 DNA sequence: TGTGCCAGCAGCGATGGAGGGAATCCGGCACCCCTCCACTTT.

V usage is TRBV7-9 and J usage is TRBJ2-5, with a tentative D call TRBD1 (5 bases). Per germline, CDR1 SEHNR and CDR2 FQNEAQ (reference sequence). V was pared by 1 base and J by 4 bases, with 13 bases between. CDR3 length: 15 residues. DNA for the CDR3: TGTGCCAGCAGCTTAGGGAGCAGGGTAGGAGAGACCCAGTACTTC. Encoded protein: CASSLGSRVGETQYF. The whole variable domain, filled in from reference TRBV7-9 and TRBJ2-5, reads DTGVSQNPRHKITKRGQNVTFRCDPISEHNRLYWYRQTLGQGPEFLTYFQNEAQLEKSRLLSDRFSAERPKGSFSTLEIQRTEQGDSAMYLCASSLGSRVGETQYFGPGTRLLVL.

This chain connects TRBV25-1 to TRBJ1-4, with TRBD1 matching over 7 bases. Unmatched junction bases numbered 3, after V lost 4 bases and J lost 7 bases. The CDR3 sequence is 13 residues long. The V gene's germline CDR1 is MGHDK and CDR2 SYGVNS. CDR3 sequence (DNA): TGTGCCAGCAGTGTCCAGGGGGGTGAAAAACTGTTTTTT. Its translation: CASSVQGGEKLFF.

This chain uses TRBV5-6 with TRBJ2-7; the D gene is possibly TRBD1 (6 bases). The germline V gene encodes CDR1 SGHDT and CDR2 YYEEEE. V was shortened by 5 bases and J by 5 bases, with 14 bases between the two germline ends. The CDR3 has 13 amino acids. Written as DNA, the CDR3 is TGTGCCAGCAGACCCGAACAGGGAGACGAGCAGTACTTC. Its translation is CASRPEQGDEQYF.

CDR3 nucleotide sequence: TGTGCCAGCAGTTTAAGGCAACCGAGGCGGACTGAAGCTTTCTTT. Translated, it gives CASSLRQPRRTEAFF. The chain joins TRBV28 to TRBJ1-1; D not resolved. V was clipped by 2 bases and J by 5 bases, with 15 bases between them. This CDR3 contains 15 residues. Germline-derived CDR1 and CDR2 are MDHEN and SYDVKM.

The chain links TRBV15 to TRBJ1-4; possible D gene TRBD1, 6 bases. Trimming left V 8 bases short and J 1 base short, with 14 bases between. The CDR3 has 15 residues. Germline lookup yields CDR1 LNHNV and CDR2 YYDKDF (reference sequence). As DNA, the CDR3 is TGTGCCACCGAACTAGGACAGTTAACTAATGAAAAACTGTTTTTT. Translating it yields CATELGQLTNEKLFF.

This clone showed up just a few times. Other nucleotide sequences from this sample produce the same CDR3. The chain is built from TRBV28 and TRBJ1-1; perhaps TRBD1 as D (6 bases). CDR3 length: 13 amino acids. The germline V gene has CDR1 MDHEN and CDR2 SYDVKM. V lost 3 bases, J lost 1 base, and 6 bases lay in between. The CDR3 is CASSLGQNTEAFF. CDR3 DNA: TGTGCCAGCAGTTTGGGACAGAACACTGAAGCTTTCTTT.

The rearrangement joins TRBV7-2 to TRBJ1-3; perhaps TRBD1 as D (5 bases). The CDR3 runs to 15 residues. Trimming left V 5 bases short and J 0 bases short, with 11 bases between. Germline V gene lookup returns CDR1 SGHTA and CDR2 FQGNSA. CDR3 residues: CASSKWGGSGNTIYF. The CDR3 DNA follows: TGTGCCAGCAGCAAATGGGGGGGCTCTGGAAACACCATATATTTT. The complete variable domain, with remaining parts taken from reference TRBV7-2 and TRBJ1-3, reads GAGVSQSPSNKVTEKGKDVELRCDPISGHTALYWYRQSLGQGLEFLIYFQGNSAPDKSGLPSDRFSAERTGGSVSTLTIQRTQQEDSAVYLCASSKWGGSGNTIYFGEGSWLTVV.

This clone was counted a single time. This chain joins TRBV28 and TRBJ2-1; 13 bases line up with TRBD2. J lost 4 bases, V lost 6 bases, and 6 bases had no gene match. This CDR3 is built from 16 residues. Per the germline V gene, CDR1 is MDHEN and CDR2 is SYDVKM. For the CDR3, the DNA is TGTGCCAGCAGACTGGGACTAGCGGGACAGTACAATGAGCAGTTCTTC. Its translation is CASRLGLAGQYNEQFF. The complete variable domain, with remaining parts taken from reference TRBV28 and TRBJ2-1, reads DVKVTQSSRYLVKRTGEKVFLECVQDMDHENMFWYRQDPGLGLRLIYFSYDVKMKEKGDIPEGYSVSREKKERFSLILESASTNQTSMYLCASRLGLAGQYNEQFFGPGTRLTVL.

This rearrangement joins TRBV5-4 to TRBJ2-7; 13 positions match TRBD2. CDR1 is SGHNT and CDR2 is YYREEE in the germline V gene (reference sequence). The CDR3 sequence is 18 residues long. The V segment lost 5 bases and the J segment 1 base; nucleotides outside the gene matches: 12. This chain's CDR3 is CASSWTSGSLTFSYEQYF. In DNA, the CDR3 is TGTGCCAGCAGTTGGACTAGCGGGAGTCTAACTTTTTCCTACGAGCAGTACTTC.

V and J are TRBV19 and TRBJ2-6; D gene uncertain. Germline V gene data show CDR1 as LNHDA and CDR2 as SQIVND (reference sequence). The CDR3 loop spans 14 amino acids. Trimming took 8 bases from V and 1 from J, leaving 9 bases between them. DNA for the CDR3: TGTGCCAGTGACTCCGGGTCTGGGGCCAACGTCCTGACTTTC. Protein product: CASDSGSGANVLTF.

The rearrangement joins TRBV28 to TRBJ2-5; the D gene is possibly TRBD1 (5 bases). This CDR3 contains 15 residues. V dropped 4 bases and J dropped 1 base, with 13 bases sitting between them. The germline CDR1 and CDR2 sequences are MDHEN and SYDVKM. CDR3 sequence (DNA): TGTGCCAGCAGTTACTACCAGGGTGGCCAAGAGACCCAGTACTTC. Amino acid sequence: CASSYYQGGQETQYF.

The chain carries TRBV5-4 and TRBJ1-2; D not certain. The V end was cut by 0 bases, the J end by 5 bases, with 14 bases between. CDR3 length: 15 residues. Germline values: CDR1 SGHNT, CDR2 YYREEE (reference sequence). The CDR3, as DNA: TGTGCCAGCAGCTTGGTTGGGAGGGAAGGGTATGGCTACACCTTC. Its translation: CASSLVGREGYGYTF. The entire variable domain, with the rest obtained from reference TRBV5-4 and TRBJ1-2, is as follows: ETGVTQSPTHLIKTRGQQVTLRCSSQSGHNTVSWYQQALGQGPQFIFQYYREEENGRGNFPPRFSGLQFPNYSSELNVNALELDDSALYLCASSLVGREGYGYTFGSGTRLTVV.

This clone came up once. The chain uses TRBV6-5 and TRBJ1-2; D not resolved. The length of the CDR3 is 15 residues. Trimming shortened V by 0 bases and J by 1 base, and 9 bases separated the two germline ends. Germline V gene sequence: CDR1 MNHEY, CDR2 SVGAGI. As DNA, the CDR3 is TGTGCCAGCAGTTACTCGATCGGCGGTAACTATGGCTACACCTTC. The encoded protein is CASSYSIGGNYGYTF.

V is TRBV4-1 and J is TRBJ1-1; D is possibly TRBD1 (6 bases). The CDR3 spans 15 residues. V shed 2 bases and J shed 0 bases, with 10 bases lying between them. CDR1 and CDR2 (germline): MGHRA, YSYEKL. The CDR3 here is CASSQMGALNTEAFF. The CDR3 DNA sequence: TGCGCCAGCAGCCAAATGGGGGCACTGAACACTGAAGCTTTCTTT.

The V call is TRBV2, the J call TRBJ2-5; D gene ambiguous. The germline V gene encodes CDR1 SNHLY and CDR2 FYNNEI. V was shortened by 7 bases and J by 7 bases, with 16 bases between the two germline ends. The CDR3 consists of 13 residues. The CDR3 reads CASTVDRRGTQYF. The CDR3 DNA is TGTGCCAGCACGGTAGATAGAAGAGGGACCCAGTACTTC. The full variable domain, rest sourced from reference TRBV2 and TRBJ2-5, is EPEVTQTPSHQVTQMGQEVILRCVPISNHLYFYWYRQILGQKVEFLVSFYNNEISEKSEIFDDQFSVERPDGSNFTLKIRSTKLEDSAMYFCASTVDRRGTQYFGPGTRLLVL.

This chain joins TRBV18 and TRBJ2-3; TRBD2 aligns across 7 bases. V was pared by 1 base and J by 3 bases, with 7 bases of the junction left unmatched. This CDR3 spans 16 amino acids. Germline lookup yields CDR1 KGHSH and CDR2 LQKENI. The CDR3 DNA is TGTGCCAGCTCACCACAAGGCACGCGGGGGACAGATACGCAGTATTTT. Encoded protein: CASSPQGTRGTDTQYF.

This chain links TRBV4-1 with TRBJ2-7, with 7 bases that match TRBD2. Trimming removed 6 bases from V and 1 base from J; junction bases left unmatched: 6. Per germline, CDR1 MGHRA and CDR2 YSYEKL. The CDR3 loop spans 14 amino acids. For the CDR3, the DNA is TGCGCCAGCAGAGCCGAAGCGGGGTCCTACGAGCAGTACTTC. It codes for CASRAEAGSYEQYF.

The chain recombines TRBV2 with TRBJ2-7; TRBD1 is a possible D gene (7 bases). The CDR3 has 12 residues. From germline, CDR1 is SNHLY and CDR2 FYNNEI. V shed 11 bases and J shed 0 bases, with 11 bases lying between them. The CDR3 DNA follows: TGTGCCCGCGGGGACAGCTCCTACGAGCAGTACTTC. The encoded protein is CARGDSSYEQYF.

The CDR3: CASSYSGLASTYEQYF. The CDR3 nucleotides are TGTGCCAGCAGTTACTCTGGACTAGCTTCCACCTACGAGCAGTACTTC. The chain joins TRBV6-5 to TRBJ2-7; 8 nucleotides match TRBD2. Per the germline V gene, CDR1 is MNHEY and CDR2 is SVGAGI. J lost 2 bases, V lost 0 bases, and 6 bases had no gene match. CDR3 length: 16 amino acids.

The chain joins TRBV9 to TRBJ2-1; TRBD2 is a possible D gene (5 bases). V was pared by 0 bases and J by 8 bases, with 15 bases between. Germline V gene data show CDR1 as SGDLS and CDR2 as YYNGEE. This CDR3 region has 15 residues. CDR3 DNA: TGTGCCAGCAGCGTAGTTGGGAGAAGCTCCGATGAGCAGTTCTTC. Protein sequence: CASSVVGRSSDEQFF.

The gene calls are TRBV11-2 and TRBJ1-1; perhaps TRBD1 as D (6 bases). Per the germline V gene, CDR1 is SGHAT and CDR2 is FQNNGV. This CDR3 comprises 15 residues. The V end was cut by 5 bases, the J end by 2 bases, with 15 bases between. In DNA, the CDR3 is TGTGCCAGCAGCCCTACAGGGAGGGGTAACACTGAAGCTTTCTTT. This codes for CASSPTGRGNTEAFF.

V and J are TRBV18 and TRBJ1-5; TRBD1 matches 8 bases. The trim removed 0 bases at V and 8 bases at J, leaving 9 bases unmatched. This CDR3 is built from 16 residues. Germline V gene sequence: CDR1 KGHSH, CDR2 LQKENI. The CDR3 spells CASSPPTGQGKKPQHF. CDR3 bases: TGTGCCAGCTCACCACCCACCGGACAGGGTAAAAAGCCCCAGCATTTT.

A few counts support this clone. This chain uses TRBV18 with TRBJ2-5; 9 positions agree with TRBD2. The CDR3 has 18 residues. V lost 1 base, J lost 3 bases, and 12 bases stayed unmatched. The V gene's germline CDR1 is KGHSH and CDR2 LQKENI. Here the CDR3 reads CASSPQGNSIAGEETQYF. For the CDR3, the DNA is TGTGCCAGCTCACCACAGGGCAACTCGATAGCGGGAGAAGAGACCCAGTACTTC.

This chain joins TRBV28 and TRBJ2-7; 12 positions match TRBD2. Losses at the gene ends were 5 bases for V and 4 bases for J; bases not matched to a gene: 9. Germline V gene lookup returns CDR1 MDHEN and CDR2 SYDVKM. This CDR3 is 16 amino acids long. CDR3 region: CASSLLRTSGIYEQYF. The CDR3 DNA reads as TGTGCCAGCAGTCTACTCAGGACTAGCGGGATTTACGAGCAGTACTTC.

This chain uses TRBV6-4 with TRBJ2-2, with TRBD1 matching 7 bases. Losses at the gene ends were 4 bases for V and 0 bases for J; bases not matched to a gene: 8. There are 17 residues in the CDR3. The germline gives CDR1 MRHNA, CDR2 SNTAGT. CDR3 DNA sequence: TGTGCCAGCAGTGGACAGGGAAGCCCTGCGAACACCGGGGAGCTGTTTTTT. It codes for CASSGQGSPANTGELFF.

V is TRBV19 and J is TRBJ1-1, with D uncertain. The V end was cut by 3 bases, the J end by 2 bases, with 7 bases between. CDR1 and CDR2 from the germline V gene are LNHDA and SQIVND (reference sequence). The CDR3 runs to 13 residues. DNA for the CDR3: TGTGCCAGTAGTATCGCTCTAAACACTGAAGCTTTCTTT. This gives the protein CASSIALNTEAFF.

The gene calls are TRBV15 and TRBJ2-7; 8 positions agree with TRBD2. The V and J ends lost 1 base and 3 bases, in that order; junction bases with no gene match: 5. Germline loops: CDR1 LNHNV, CDR2 YYDKDF (reference sequence). The CDR3 has 15 amino acids. CDR3 protein: CATSRGKAGGYEQYF. CDR3 DNA sequence: TGTGCCACCAGCAGAGGAAAGGCGGGGGGCTACGAGCAGTACTTC.

The rearrangement links TRBV7-3 to TRBJ2-2, with 10 bases matching TRBD1. Looked up from germline, CDR1 is SGHTA and CDR2 is FQGTGA. This CDR3 region has 18 residues. J lost 4 bases, V lost 1 base, and 9 bases had no gene match. CDR3 in DNA: TGTGCCAGCAGCTTAAGTGGGACAGGGGTCGGTAGCACCGGGGAGCTGTTTTTT. Its protein product is CASSLSGTGVGSTGELFF.

This chain uses TRBV7-9 with TRBJ2-2; no clear D gene. The CDR3 extends over 12 amino acids. CDR1 is SEHNR, CDR2 FQNEAQ, per germline (reference sequence). Trimming cost V 5 bases and J 2 bases, with 3 bases left between them. The CDR3 reads CASSLNTGELFF. Here the CDR3 DNA reads TGTGCCAGCAGCCTCAACACCGGGGAGCTGTTTTTT. Full variable domain (remainder filled in from reference TRBV7-9 and TRBJ2-2): DTGVSQNPRHKITKRGQNVTFRCDPISEHNRLYWYRQTLGQGPEFLTYFQNEAQLEKSRLLSDRFSAERPKGSFSTLEIQRTEQGDSAMYLCASSLNTGELFFGEGSRLTVL.